The clone carrying this T cell receptor (beta chain) appeared a single time. Its antigen is unknown. With listed TCR primers and previously described methods, bulk TCR libraries were prepared. TCRdb re-called the PCR reads with MiXCR, one entry per CDR3 protein. The sample has 350,000 or so distinct CDR3 sequences; 20% to 25% are singletons. The authors sorted naive CD8 T cells as CD8+CD4-CCR7+CD45RA+. The CDR3 runs to 15 residues. V lost 3 bases to trimming and J lost 6 bases, with 15 bases between them. Germline CDR1 and CDR2: SGHVS and FNYEAQ. The entry originates in a study of molecular identifiers for immune sequencing clone quantification. Study findings and constraints: Barcode-sharing identical TCR molecules could underestimate highly expanded clone sizes. Whereas naive cells kept under 1% of molecules in clones above 20 RNA copies, such clones held over 98% in effectors.

The sequenced sample was naive CD8+ T cells from blood, with Jurkat cell RNA spiked in. As for subset: FACS-sorted CD8+CD4-CCR7+CD45RA+ naive T cells. V gene TRBV7-6 combines with J gene TRBJ1-5; weak D call: TRBD1 (6 bases). The sequence was collected from a human donor in good health. Some libraries in this study had Jurkat cell RNA spiked in. CDR3 in DNA: TGTGCCAGCAGCTTGGGTGTAACAGGGTTTCAGCCCCAGCATTTT. Translation: CASSLGVTGFQPQHF. Complete variable domain (other parts from reference TRBV7-6 and TRBJ1-5): GAGVSQSPRYKVTKRGQDVALRCDPISGHVSLYWYRQALGQGPEFLTYFNYEAQQDKSGLPNDRFSAERPEGSISTLTIQRTEQRDSAMYRCASSLGVTGFQPQHFGDGTRLSIL.